This T cell receptor beta chain was recorded in a study of graft-versus-host responses after intestinal transplantation (dated by TCRdb to the early 2020s). Notes on the research overall: Multivisceral, liver-intestinal, or isolated intestinal transplants were received by the recipients. Alloreactive clones were identified by sequencing pre-transplant mixed lymphocyte reaction products and comparing them with unstimulated pre-transplant donor and recipient T cells. Rather than being sequenced by the commercial service, samples from a few later patients were sequenced in-house on an Illumina MiSeq and processed with MiXCR. Donor T cell macrochimerism was defined as a peak of at least 4% donor T cells among recipient peripheral blood mononuclear cells. A cohort of about two dozen intestinal transplant recipients, including one retransplant, was enrolled, and a few patients lacking pretransplant specimens were excluded. After intestinal transplantation, graft-versus-host and host-versus-graft alloreactive T cell clones in the graft, circulation and bone marrow were tracked using bulk TCR-beta CDR3 sequencing. Anti-thymocyte globulin induction was given to all recipients, followed by maintenance tacrolimus and steroids for two to four years.

The library was obtained by the immunoSEQ multiplex PCR assay. For most patients, genomic DNA was isolated with the Qiagen DNeasy Blood and Tissue Kit and sent frozen to Adaptive Biotechnologies for TCR sequencing. High-throughput TCR-beta CDR3 sequencing of genomic DNA from most patients was performed by Adaptive Biotechnologies. The original methods were these. TCR sequencing data for 18 patients were retrieved from Adaptive's ImmunoSEQ software; a few other patients were processed with MiXCR and VDJtools. To correct CD4 versus CD8 sorting errors, sequences present in both subsets at a frequency ratio below 5:1 were removed. CDR3 nucleotide sequences shared by donor and recipient were removed because the origin of these sequences could not be assigned. At least 2-fold expansion over unstimulated cells and a minimum CFSE-low frequency of 0.002% (template counts) or 0.001% (read counts) were required for clones to be classified as alloreactive. Clones were considered mappable if detected in sequenced pre-transplant spleen, lymph node, or MLR CFSE-low populations of the donor or recipient. Cumulative frequency of alloreactive clones was calculated as a percentage of all sequences weighted by copy number. This immuneACCESS table, as held by TCRdb, lists in-frame sequences with V and J called but not all clones. Of the missing ones, under half trace to an unresolved V gene in checked studies; the others have no known cause. That table gives V, J and clone size, and the DNA gave D and trimming. This sample comprises around 90,000 clones, 94% of them detected only once. Roughly 0.2% of the sample lies in the top ten.

Based on the germline V gene, the CDR1 and CDR2 sequences are MDHEN and SYDVKM. Clipping removes 6 bases from V and 6 bases from J, with 15 as the unmatched junction base count. Including the terminal cysteine and phenylalanine, the CDR3 comprises 16 residues. Just CDR3 DNA is preserved here, 48 bases in frame from base 1. About this clone itself: The antigen it recognizes is unknown. No base-level quality is on record; no much larger clone is a single base apart.

General findings and caveats noted by the study authors: GvH clones were detected in recipient bone marrow, and some of these GvH clones were observed earlier in ileal mucosa or blood, consistent with an intestinal mucosal origin. Early after transplant, peak levels of circulating GvH clones were associated with declines in HvG clones. In the allografts of patients with donor T cell macrochimerism, GvH to HvG T cell clonal ratios were high. The conclusions were limited by the relatively low number and heterogeneity of the intestinal transplant patients.

The time point label of this sample denotes: cells obtained before transplantation from donor or recipient. CD3+CD4+ and CD3+CD8+ populations were FACS-sorted from unstimulated pre-transplant donor and recipient cells taken from spleen or lymph nodes. The TCR sequence derives from a human donor who was the organ donor for an intestinal transplant. Source: unstimulated CD4+ T cells sorted from spleen or lymph node cells, taken before transplant. Recombination connected TRBV28 to TRBJ1-2; 8 central bases correspond to TRBD1. The CDR3 region has the sequence CASSRIGQGGSNGYTF. The DNA sequence reads TGTGCCAGCAGCCGAATAGGACAGGGAGGGAGTAATGGCTACACCTTC.